This T cell receptor beta chain was found in a study of T-cell reconstitution after alpha-beta-depleted transplantation in children. Study-level findings and limits: Once a year had passed after transplant, T-cell counts and diversity came mostly from newly produced T cells. The origin of alpha-beta T cells about two months after transplant was reportedly several hundred expanded graft clones.

Library preparation (for TCRbeta) was performed with unique molecular identifiers. A single record per CDR3 protein comes from TCRdb applying MiXCR to the PCR reads. The table has about 300,000 distinct CDR3 sequences, around a tenth seen once. As regards this clonotype: Antigen: not known.

This CDR3 comprises 16 residues. Germline V gene sequence: CDR1 LGHDT, CDR2 YNNKEL (reference sequence). Trimming cost V 4 bases and J 1 base; bases outside gene matches: 2. The rearrangement uses TRBV3-1 and TRBJ2-4; 12 bases match TRBD2. The sequence came from a boy in the first two years of life with acute myeloid leukemia, due to receive a stem cell transplant. Source: PBMCs, taken before TCRalphabeta/CD19-depleted stem cell transplant. DNA for the CDR3: TGTGCCAGCAGCCGACTAGCGGGAGAGGCCAAAAACATTCAGTACTTC. Protein sequence: CASSRLAGEAKNIQYF.